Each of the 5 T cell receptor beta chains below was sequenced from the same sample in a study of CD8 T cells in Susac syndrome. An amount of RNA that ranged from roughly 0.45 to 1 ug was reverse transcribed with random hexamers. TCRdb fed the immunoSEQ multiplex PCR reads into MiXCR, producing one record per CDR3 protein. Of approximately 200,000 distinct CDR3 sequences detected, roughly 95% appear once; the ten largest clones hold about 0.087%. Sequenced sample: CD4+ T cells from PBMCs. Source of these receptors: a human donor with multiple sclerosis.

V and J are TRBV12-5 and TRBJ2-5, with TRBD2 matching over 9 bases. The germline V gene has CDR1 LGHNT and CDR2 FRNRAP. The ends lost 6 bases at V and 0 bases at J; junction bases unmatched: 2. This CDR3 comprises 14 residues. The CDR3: CASGRTSDQETQYF. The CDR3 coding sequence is TGTGCTAGTGGCCGGACTAGCGACCAAGAGACCCAGTACTTC.

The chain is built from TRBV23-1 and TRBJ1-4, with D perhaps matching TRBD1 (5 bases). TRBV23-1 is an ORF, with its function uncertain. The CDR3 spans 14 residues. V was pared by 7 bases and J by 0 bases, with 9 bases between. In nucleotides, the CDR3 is TGCGCCAGCACCCAGACAGCAACTAATGAAAAACTGTTTTTT. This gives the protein CASTQTATNEKLFF.

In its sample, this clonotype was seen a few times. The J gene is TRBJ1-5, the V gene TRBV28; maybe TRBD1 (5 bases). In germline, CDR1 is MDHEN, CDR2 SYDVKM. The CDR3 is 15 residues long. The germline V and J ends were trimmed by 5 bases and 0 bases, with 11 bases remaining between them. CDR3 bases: TGTGCCAGCAGTCCACTGGGGGGTAGCAATCAGCCCCAGCATTTT. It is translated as CASSPLGGSNQPQHF. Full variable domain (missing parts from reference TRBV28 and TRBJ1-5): DVKVTQSSRYLVKRTGEKVFLECVQDMDHENMFWYRQDPGLGLRLIYFSYDVKMKEKGDIPEGYSVSREKKERFSLILESASTNQTSMYLCASSPLGGSNQPQHFGDGTRLSIL.

Written as DNA, the CDR3 is TGTGCCAGCATACAACTAGCGGGATTTAATGAGCAGTTCTTC. Amino acid sequence: CASIQLAGFNEQFF. This sequence joins TRBV2 and TRBJ2-1; 10 bases align to TRBD2. V was pared by 7 bases and J by 7 bases, with 7 bases of the junction left unmatched. This CDR3 region has 14 residues. Germline lookup yields CDR1 SNHLY and CDR2 FYNNEI.

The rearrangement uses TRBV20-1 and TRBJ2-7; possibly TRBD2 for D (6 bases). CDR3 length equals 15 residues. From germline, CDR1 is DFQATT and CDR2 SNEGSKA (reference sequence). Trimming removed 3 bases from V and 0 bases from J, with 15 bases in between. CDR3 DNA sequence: TGCAGTGCTAGGCGGGGCCCAATAAGCTCCTACGAGCAGTACTTC. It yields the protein CSARRGPISSYEQYF.